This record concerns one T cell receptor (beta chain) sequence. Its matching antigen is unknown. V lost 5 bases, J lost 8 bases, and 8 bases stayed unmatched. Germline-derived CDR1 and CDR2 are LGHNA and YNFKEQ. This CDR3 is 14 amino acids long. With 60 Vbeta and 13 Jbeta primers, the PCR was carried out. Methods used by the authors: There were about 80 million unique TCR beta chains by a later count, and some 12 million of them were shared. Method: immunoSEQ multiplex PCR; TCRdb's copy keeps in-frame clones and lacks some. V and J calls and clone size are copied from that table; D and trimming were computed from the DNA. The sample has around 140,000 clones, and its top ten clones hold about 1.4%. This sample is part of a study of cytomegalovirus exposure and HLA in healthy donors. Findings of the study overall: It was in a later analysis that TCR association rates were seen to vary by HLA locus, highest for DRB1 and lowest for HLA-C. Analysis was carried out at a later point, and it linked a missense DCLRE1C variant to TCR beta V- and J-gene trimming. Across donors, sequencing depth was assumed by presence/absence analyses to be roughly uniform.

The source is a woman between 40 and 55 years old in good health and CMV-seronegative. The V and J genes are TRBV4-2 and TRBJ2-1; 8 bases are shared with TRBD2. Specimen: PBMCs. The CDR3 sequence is CASSAGTSAYEQFF. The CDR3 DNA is TGTGCCAGCAGCGCCGGGACTAGTGCCTATGAGCAGTTCTTC.